This entry features one T cell receptor (beta chain) sequence. Antigen specificity is unknown. This sample is part of a study of cytomegalovirus exposure and HLA in healthy donors. Study results and caveats: In a later analysis, first-cohort TCR clusters were found to tend to co-occur in the 120 or so validation repertoires. Reportedly, cytomegalovirus status was diagnosed with high sensitivity and specificity.

CDR1 and CDR2 (germline): KGHSH, LQKENI. The V end lost 6 bases, the J end lost 3 bases, and 24 bases lay between the germline ends. The CDR3 is 17 amino acids. Only in-frame clones appear in the TCRdb table, and some are missing; sequencing was by immunoSEQ multiplex PCR. The sample lists 150,000 to 200,000 clones; just under 90% were seen once. This sequence joins TRBV18 and TRBJ2-7; maybe TRBD2 (6 bases). Sample: PBMCs. The receptor was isolated from a woman between 18 and 29 years old in good health and CMV-seropositive. As DNA, the CDR3 is TGTGCCAGCTCCCCAGGGTGGGGTAGCGGACCAATCTACGAGCAGTACTTC. It yields the protein CASSPGWGSGPIYEQYF.